The 5 T cell receptor beta chains below come from one sample, sequenced in a study of early T cells in non-severe SARS-CoV-2 infection. TCRdb re-analysed the 5' RACE reads in MiXCR, keeping a single row per CDR3 protein. This sample has around 93,000 distinct CDR3 sequences; about an eighth occur once, and the top ten carry 4.4%. The material sequenced was whole blood, taken at baseline. These receptors were obtained from an adult who was a healthcare worker with PCR-confirmed SARS-CoV-2 infection or an uninfected control (not recorded which).

This chain joins TRBV6-2 or TRBV6-3 and TRBJ2-2, with a weak D call TRBD2 (6 bases). Germline V gives CDR1 MNHEY, CDR2 SVGEGT. The CDR3 is 15 amino acids. Trimming shortened V by 2 bases and J by 5 bases, and 12 bases separated the two germline ends. The CDR3 reads CASSYDGSGTGELFF. Here the CDR3 DNA reads TGTGCCAGCAGTTACGACGGGAGCGGTACCGGGGAGCTGTTTTTT.

This clonotype was counted ten times or more. The chain links TRBV7-8 to TRBJ1-1; D is undetermined. CDR3 length: 14 residues. V lost 2 bases and J 4 bases, leaving 11 bases between the germline ends. Per germline, CDR1 SGHVS and CDR2 FQNEAQ. CDR3 loop: CASSLPGLATEAFF. In DNA, the CDR3 is TGTGCCAGCAGCTTACCGGGATTGGCCACTGAAGCTTTCTTT.

This clonotype was detected only a few times. The junction differs from germline at one of its ends, possibly a read error. This chain links TRBV7-8 with TRBJ1-2; D ambiguous. Germline V gene lookup returns CDR1 SGHVS and CDR2 FQNEAQ. CDR3 size: 14 residues. Written as DNA, the CDR3 is TGTCCCAGCAGCTTGACCGCAAATGACTATGGCTACACCTTC. This translates into CPSSLTANDYGYTF.

This clonotype came up a few times. CDR3 sequence: CASSPLVGGSSYNEQFF. As DNA, the CDR3 is TGTGCCAGCTCACCACTAGTGGGGGGGAGCTCCTACAATGAGCAGTTCTTC. This sequence joins TRBV18 and TRBJ2-1; 7 nucleotides agree with TRBD2. This CDR3 comprises 17 residues. CDR1 and CDR2 from the germline V gene are KGHSH and LQKENI. The ends lost 1 base at V and 0 bases at J; junction bases unmatched: 6.

The chain uses TRBV19 and TRBJ2-1, with 10 bases lining up with TRBD1. The CDR3 runs to 16 residues. CDR1 is LNHDA and CDR2 is SQIVND in the germline V gene (reference sequence). With 5 bases clipped from V and 7 bases from J, the junction kept 11 bases outside the gene matches. The DNA for the CDR3 is TGTGCCAGTAGTCCCTCCCGCCGGACAGGGGGGAATGAGCAGTTCTTC. This encodes CASSPSRRTGGNEQFF.